A single sample gave rise to the 30 T cell receptor beta chains below, sequenced in a study of control samples from healthy donors and cancer patients (dated by TCRdb to 2020 to 2022). Library preparation employed the immunoSEQ multiplex PCR assay. TCRdb mirrors the immuneACCESS table, restricted to in-frame sequences. Some clones are absent from its copies; in checked studies, under half trace to an unresolved V gene, and the reason for the others is unknown. In this sample the table shows around 90,000 clones, just under 85% of which occur a single time. More than 15% of the sample rests with the top ten. Sequenced sample: blood. These receptors originate from a man aged 30 to 39 in good health.

The chain links TRBV24-1 to TRBJ2-3, with D perhaps TRBD2 (5 bases). V gave up 9 bases and J gave up 1 base, with 10 bases separating them. Germline CDR1 and CDR2: KGHDR and SFDVKD. This CDR3 is 13 amino acids long. The CDR3 region is CATGSAGTDTQYF. Written as DNA, the CDR3 is TGTGCCACCGGGAGCGCTGGCACAGATACGCAGTATTTT.

The rearrangement links TRBV5-4 to TRBJ1-2; no clear D gene. Per germline, CDR1 SGHNT and CDR2 YYREEE (reference sequence). V lost 3 bases and J lost 8, with 17 bases in between. The CDR3 is made up of 14 amino acids. The CDR3 spells CASSSVVEGTGYTF. CDR3 coding DNA: TGTGCCAGCAGCTCAGTAGTAGAGGGTACGGGCTACACCTTC.

This chain links TRBV6-5 with TRBJ2-2; 8 nucleotides match TRBD2. This CDR3 region has 12 residues. The J segment lost 7 bases and the V segment lost 8 bases, leaving 3 bases of the junction unmatched. Germline CDR1 reads MNHEY; CDR2 reads SVGAGI. The CDR3 here is CASGGGHGELFF. CDR3 bases: TGTGCCAGCGGCGGGGGGCACGGGGAGCTGTTTTTT.

This chain joins TRBV5-1 and TRBJ2-2, with 12 bases that match TRBD2. V gave up 4 bases and J gave up 6 bases; unmatched junction bases: 4. Germline V gene data show CDR1 as SGHRS and CDR2 as YFSETQ. The CDR3 runs to 15 residues. Here the CDR3 DNA reads TGCGCCAGCAGCGGGCTAGCGGGGGGGCCCGGGGAGCTGTTTTTT. Translating gives CASSGLAGGPGELFF.

The chain couples TRBV11-2 to TRBJ1-3; perhaps TRBD1 as D (5 bases). V shed 10 bases and J shed 1 base, with 11 bases lying between them. Germline V lookup: CDR1 SGHAT, CDR2 FQNNGV. The CDR3 is 13 amino acids. CDR3 bases: TGTGCCACGAGCCAGGGTTCTGGAAACACCATATATTTT. Translated: CATSQGSGNTIYF.

The chain links TRBV6-5 to TRBJ1-3; unclear D gene. The V gene's germline CDR1 is MNHEY and CDR2 SVGAGI. The CDR3 loop spans 13 amino acids. Trimming removed 7 bases from V and 0 bases from J, with 7 bases in between. CDR3 coding DNA: TGTGCCAGCAACGGATACTCTGGAAACACCATATATTTT. Translating gives CASNGYSGNTIYF.

CDR3 coding DNA: TGTGCCAGCAGCTTAGACGGGCAACCCAATCAGCCCCAGCATTTT. Protein product: CASSLDGQPNQPQHF. The chain links TRBV11-2 to TRBJ1-5; D gene uncertain. This CDR3 region has 15 residues. Trimming pared 0 bases from V and 3 bases from J, leaving 9 bases between. The germline V gene has CDR1 SGHAT and CDR2 FQNNGV.

The chain links TRBV7-2 to TRBJ2-2, with D possibly matching TRBD1 (5 bases). There are 17 residues in the CDR3. CDR1 and CDR2 from the germline V gene are SGHTA and FQGNSA. The V gene lost 3 bases and the J gene lost 0 bases, with 14 bases spanning the gap. The CDR3 reads CASSLRPGSPNTGELFF. The CDR3 DNA is TGTGCCAGCAGCTTGAGGCCAGGGTCCCCGAACACCGGGGAGCTGTTTTTT.

The V and J genes are TRBV6-2 or TRBV6-3 and TRBJ1-5; D not certain. Germline CDR1 is MNHEY and CDR2 is SVGEGT. The CDR3 extends over 18 amino acids. Trimming removed 6 bases at V and 3 bases at J, with 24 bases between. The CDR3 spells CASSLRTYSRLLNQPQHF. CDR3 sequence (DNA): TGTGCCAGCAGCCTTCGGACCTATTCGAGACTGCTCAATCAGCCCCAGCATTTT.

CDR3 nucleotide sequence: TGTGCCAGCAAGTCCTTGGGCTGGAGCTCCTACGAGCAGTACTTC. Protein product: CASKSLGWSSYEQYF. The J gene is TRBJ2-7, the V gene TRBV6-5, with unresolved D. The germline V gene encodes CDR1 MNHEY and CDR2 SVGAGI. Deletions cut 7 bases from V and 0 bases from J, with 16 bases between. The CDR3 length is 15 residues.

This chain connects TRBV6-5 to TRBJ2-2, with TRBD1 as a possible D gene (6 bases). In germline, CDR1 is MNHEY, CDR2 SVGAGI. V dropped 6 bases and J dropped 6 bases, with 11 bases sitting between them. This CDR3 is 13 amino acids long. The CDR3 DNA reads TGTGCCAGCAGAGCTTCAGGGGCCGGGGAGCTGTTTTTT. Protein sequence: CASRASGAGELFF.

CDR3 residues: CASSRQLAGAGTDTQYF. The DNA for the CDR3 is TGTGCCAGCAGTCGGCAACTAGCGGGGGCGGGGACAGATACGCAGTATTTT. The gene calls are TRBV6-6 and TRBJ2-3; 11 bases fit TRBD2. Trimming removed 5 bases from V and 3 bases from J; junction bases left unmatched: 10. The CDR3 has 17 amino acids. In germline, CDR1 is MNHNY, CDR2 SVGAGI (reference sequence).

The chain joins TRBV7-9 to TRBJ1-1; no clear D. Germline CDR1 and CDR2: SEHNR and FQNEAQ (reference sequence). The CDR3 spans 16 residues. V was clipped by 4 bases and J by 1 base, with 16 bases between them. This chain's CDR3 is CASSSLSWTGNTEAFF. The CDR3 DNA follows: TGTGCCAGCAGCTCACTCTCCTGGACCGGGAACACTGAAGCTTTCTTT.

The rearrangement joins TRBV7-3 to TRBJ2-1; TRBD2 matches at 15 bases. J lost 8 bases, V lost 5 bases, and 4 bases had no gene match. Germline-derived CDR1 and CDR2 are SGHTA and FQGTGA. The CDR3 covers 15 residues. DNA of the CDR3: TGTGCCAGCAGCACCGGACTAGCGGGGGGGCATGAGCAGTTCTTC. Translation: CASSTGLAGGHEQFF.

The rearrangement links TRBV2 to TRBJ2-3; maybe TRBD1 (5 bases). From germline, CDR1 is SNHLY and CDR2 FYNNEI. The CDR3 covers 16 residues. V was clipped by 5 bases and J by 3 bases, with 18 bases between them. CDR3 amino acids: CASSLLRGAETDTQYF. As DNA, the CDR3 is TGTGCCAGCAGTCTTCTTAGGGGCGCTGAAACAGATACGCAGTATTTT.

The chain joins TRBV28 to TRBJ2-7; no firm D call. Germline CDR1 and CDR2: MDHEN and SYDVKM. CDR3 length: 14 residues. V dropped 5 bases and J dropped 3 bases, with 14 bases sitting between them. The CDR3 here is CASSNAGRFYEQYF. CDR3 coding DNA: TGTGCCAGCAGTAACGCCGGGCGGTTCTACGAGCAGTACTTC.

V usage is TRBV6-1 and J usage is TRBJ1-5, with D hard to call. The germline gives CDR1 MNHNS, CDR2 SASEGT. This CDR3 has 15 amino acids. Trimming took 2 bases from V and 6 from J, leaving 14 bases between them. CDR3 protein: CASSEQSKGFQPQHF. The CDR3 DNA reads TGTGCCAGCAGTGAACAGTCAAAAGGTTTTCAGCCCCAGCATTTT.

This chain uses TRBV9 with TRBJ2-3; 7 bases are a match to TRBD1. The CDR3 runs 16 residues. The ends lost 2 bases at V and 0 bases at J; junction bases unmatched: 6. CDR1 SGDLS and CDR2 YYNGEE come from the germline V gene. CDR3 DNA: TGTGCCAGCAGCGTCGACTCGGGACAGAGCACAGATACGCAGTATTTT. It specifies CASSVDSGQSTDTQYF.

V is TRBV6-5 and J is TRBJ2-2; 7 bases are shared with TRBD2. J lost 6 bases, V lost 7 bases, and 11 bases had no gene match. The CDR3 is 15 residues long. CDR1 and CDR2 (germline): MNHEY, SVGAGI. The CDR3 DNA reads TGTGCCAGCATGGAGACTAGCTGGAGGCCCGGGGAGCTGTTTTTT. Its protein is CASMETSWRPGELFF.

This clone was found a few times. The chain combines TRBV6-1 with TRBJ1-1, with D hard to call. The CDR3 consists of 18 residues. Germline V lookup: CDR1 MNHNS, CDR2 SASEGT. V lost 2 bases to trimming and J lost 7 bases, with 26 bases between them. CDR3 bases: TGTGCCAGCAGTGAAAGGTGGTCAGGTCGGATAAGACCATATGAAGCTTTCTTT. Translated: CASSERWSGRIRPYEAFF.

The chain carries TRBV6-9 and TRBJ1-5; a possible D gene is TRBD1 (5 bases). CDR1 is MNHGY, CDR2 SVAAGI, per germline. The CDR3 totals 16 residues. Trimming took 2 bases from V and 0 from J, leaving 11 bases between them. In DNA form, the CDR3 reads TGTGCCAGCAGTTATGCCACAGGCGATAGCAATCAGCCCCAGCATTTT. It translates to CASSYATGDSNQPQHF.

The chain uses TRBV5-4 and TRBJ2-2, with a possible D match to TRBD2 (6 bases). Trimming pared 2 bases from V and 6 bases from J, leaving 14 bases between. The CDR3 contains 15 residues. Germline V gives CDR1 SGHNT, CDR2 YYREEE (reference sequence). CDR3 sequence: CASSFGGSSAGELFF. CDR3 in DNA: TGTGCCAGCAGCTTTGGAGGGTCAAGCGCCGGGGAGCTGTTTTTT.

This clone was recorded only once. This chain uses TRBV7-2 with TRBJ2-1; 10 bases are shared with TRBD2. Per germline, CDR1 SGHTA and CDR2 FQGNSA. With 5 bases clipped from V and 5 bases from J, the junction kept 6 bases outside the gene matches. CDR3 size: 15 residues. CDR3 nucleotides: TGTGCCAGCAGCCCAAGCGGGGGGGTTAACAATGAGCAGTTCTTC. Translation: CASSPSGGVNNEQFF. The full variable domain, completed using reference TRBV7-2 and TRBJ2-1, is GAGVSQSPSNKVTEKGKDVELRCDPISGHTALYWYRQSLGQGLEFLIYFQGNSAPDKSGLPSDRFSAERTGGSVSTLTIQRTQQEDSAVYLCASSPSGGVNNEQFFGPGTRLTVL.

This chain joins TRBV7-9 and TRBJ1-1; no definite D call. V shed 5 bases and J shed 2 bases, with 18 bases lying between them. Germline V gene lookup returns CDR1 SEHNR and CDR2 FQNEAQ (reference sequence). The CDR3 totals 16 residues. The CDR3 nucleotides read TGTGCCAGCAGCCCCTTGGTTGGCATCATAAACACTGAAGCTTTCTTT. This codes for CASSPLVGIINTEAFF. Full variable domain (missing parts from reference TRBV7-9 and TRBJ1-1): DTGVSQNPRHKITKRGQNVTFRCDPISEHNRLYWYRQTLGQGPEFLTYFQNEAQLEKSRLLSDRFSAERPKGSFSTLEIQRTEQGDSAMYLCASSPLVGIINTEAFFGQGTRLTVV.

The rearrangement joins TRBV6-5 to TRBJ2-7; D may be TRBD1 (6 bases). Germline values: CDR1 MNHEY, CDR2 SVGAGI. The germline V and J ends were trimmed by 0 bases and 4 bases, with 10 bases remaining between them. This CDR3 spans 14 amino acids. In DNA, the CDR3 is TGTGCCAGCAGTTACTCTTTAGGGACATACGAGCAGTACTTC. Translation: CASSYSLGTYEQYF.

CDR3 in amino acids: CASSHGLGNIQYF. The DNA for the CDR3 is TGTGCCAGCAGCCACGGTCTAGGGAACATTCAGTACTTC. V and J are TRBV14 and TRBJ2-4; no clear D. Trimming pared 3 bases from V and 7 bases from J, leaving 10 bases between. This CDR3 has 13 amino acids. Germline lookup yields CDR1 SGHDN and CDR2 FVKESK.

The chain combines TRBV28 with TRBJ1-2; tentatively, D is TRBD1 (6 bases). This CDR3 comprises 16 residues. Germline assignment: CDR1 MDHEN and CDR2 SYDVKM. The V end lost 2 bases, the J end lost 1 base, and 14 bases lay between the germline ends. For the CDR3, the DNA is TGTGCCAGCAGTTTACCGACAGGCGGTTATAACTATGGCTACACCTTC. It codes for CASSLPTGGYNYGYTF.

The CDR3 loop is CASSESATEGNSPLHF. As DNA, the CDR3 is TGTGCCAGCAGTGAATCTGCGACTGAGGGGAATTCACCCCTCCACTTT. The chain is built from TRBV25-1 and TRBJ1-6, with D possibly matching TRBD1 (5 bases). The CDR3 length is 16 residues. Germline V gives CDR1 MGHDK, CDR2 SYGVNS. Trimming removed 1 base from V and 7 bases from J, with 14 bases in between.

The chain links TRBV30 to TRBJ2-7; 7 bases line up with TRBD1. The CDR3 is 14 amino acids. Germline assignment: CDR1 GTSNPN and CDR2 SVGIG (reference sequence). Losses at the gene ends were 2 bases for V and 3 bases for J; bases not matched to a gene: 7. The CDR3 region is CAWSPGTELYEQYF. The CDR3 DNA reads TGTGCCTGGAGTCCCGGGACAGAACTCTACGAGCAGTACTTC.

The rearrangement uses TRBV19 and TRBJ1-6; 8 bases fit TRBD1. The CDR3 totals 14 residues. J lost 8 bases, V lost 5 bases, and 5 bases had no gene match. CDR1 LNHDA and CDR2 SQIVND come from the germline V gene (reference sequence). The CDR3 DNA follows: TGTGCCAGTAGTCTCGGACAGGGCCATTCACCCCTCCACTTT. It encodes CASSLGQGHSPLHF. Full variable domain (missing parts from reference TRBV19 and TRBJ1-6): DGGITQSPKYLFRKEGQNVTLSCEQNLNHDAMYWYRQDPGQGLRLIYYSQIVNDFQKGDIAEGYSVSREKKESFPLTVTSAQKNPTAFYLCASSLGQGHSPLHFGNGTRLTVT.